This TCR beta chain was captured in a study of Ad26.COV2.S vaccination and SARS-CoV-2 variants. General study results and limits: Those who received the vaccine showed greater spike-specific TCR breadth than those given placebo. Researchers reported similar non-spike TCR breadth in vaccine and placebo recipients. The analyses of TCR breadth and depth may have understated the size of total T cell responses.

Concerning this clone: No antigen is known for it.

The protocol was immunoSEQ multiplex PCR, while the TCRdb copy is restricted to in-frame clones and leaves out a portion. The sample includes some 180,000 clones, around nine tenths of them seen just once. This CDR3 is 14 amino acids long. Germline CDR1 is KGHSH and CDR2 is LQKENI. V was trimmed by 3 bases and J by 5 bases, leaving 11 bases between them. The sample consisted of peripheral blood, taken after recovery from COVID-19. V and J are TRBV18 and TRBJ2-1, with a tentative D call TRBD1 (6 bases). This TCR came from a human donor who had recovered from COVID-19. CDR3 nucleotides: TGTGCCAGCTCACCGCAGGGGCGAGACAATGAGCAGTTCTTC. Encoded protein: CASSPQGRDNEQFF.